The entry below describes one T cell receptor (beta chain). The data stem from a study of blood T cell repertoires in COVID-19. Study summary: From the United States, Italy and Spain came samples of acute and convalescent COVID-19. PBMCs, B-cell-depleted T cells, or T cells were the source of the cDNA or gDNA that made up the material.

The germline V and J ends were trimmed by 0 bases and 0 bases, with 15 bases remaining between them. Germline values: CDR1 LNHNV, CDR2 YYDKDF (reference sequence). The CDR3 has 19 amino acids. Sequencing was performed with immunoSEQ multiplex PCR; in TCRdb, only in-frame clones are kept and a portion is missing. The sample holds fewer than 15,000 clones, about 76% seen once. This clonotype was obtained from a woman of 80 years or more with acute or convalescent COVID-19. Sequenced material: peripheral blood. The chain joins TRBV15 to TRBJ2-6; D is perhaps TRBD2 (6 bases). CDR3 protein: CATSRDVGLFFSGANVLTF. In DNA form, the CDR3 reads TGTGCCACCAGCAGAGATGTGGGACTTTTTTTCTCTGGGGCCAACGTCCTGACTTTC.